This T cell receptor beta chain was sequenced for a study of blood T cell repertoires in COVID-19. Across the whole study: COVID-19 samples, acute and convalescent, were from the United States, Italy and Spain. In each case, the material was cDNA or gDNA derived from T cells, B-cell-depleted T cells, or PBMCs.

As processed by the authors: Amplification of reference gene primers was used by the study to estimate nucleated cell counts. The assay was immunoSEQ multiplex PCR, and TCRdb's table has in-frame clones only and misses some. V and J calls and clone size follow that table, whereas D and trimming were derived from the DNA. The sample has around 94,000 clones; about 86% are singletons. Trimming cost V 4 bases and J 7 bases; bases outside gene matches: 10. This CDR3 region has 16 residues. CDR1 LGHDT and CDR2 YNNKEL come from the germline V gene (reference sequence). Sequencing was done on a sample of peripheral blood. The sequence was collected from an older man with acute or convalescent COVID-19. The chain has TRBV3-1 (or the pseudogene TRBV3-2) and TRBJ2-1; 10 bases are shared with TRBD2. CDR3 loop: CASSPRTSGSGNEQFF. The DNA of the CDR3 is TGTGCCAGCAGCCCGAGGACTAGCGGCTCGGGGAATGAGCAGTTCTTC.